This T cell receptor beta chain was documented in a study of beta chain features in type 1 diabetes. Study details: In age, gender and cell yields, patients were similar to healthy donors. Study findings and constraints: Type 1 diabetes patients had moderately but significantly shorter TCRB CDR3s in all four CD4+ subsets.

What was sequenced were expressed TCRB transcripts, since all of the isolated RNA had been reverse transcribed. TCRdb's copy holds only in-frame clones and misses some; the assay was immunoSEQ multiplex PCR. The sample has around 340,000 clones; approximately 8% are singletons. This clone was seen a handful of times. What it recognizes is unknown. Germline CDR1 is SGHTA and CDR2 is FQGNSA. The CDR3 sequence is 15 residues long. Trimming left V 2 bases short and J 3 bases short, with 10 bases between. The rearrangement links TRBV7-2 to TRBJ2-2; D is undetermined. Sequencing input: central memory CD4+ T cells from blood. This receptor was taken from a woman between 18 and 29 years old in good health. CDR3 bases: TGTGCCAGCAGCTTAATATTCTCATACACCGGGGAGCTGTTTTTT. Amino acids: CASSLIFSYTGELFF.